The 5 T cell receptor beta chains in this list originate from one sample, sequenced in a study of CD8+CD57+ T cells in acquired aplastic anemia. Whoever was chosen for sequencing had shown CD8+CD57+ cell expansion by flow cytometry. Genomic DNA acted as the template from which TCR beta VDJ combination and CDR3 sequence profiling were carried out. TCRdb recomputed calls from the reads with MiXCR, one row per CDR3 protein. The sample contains 400,000 to 600,000 distinct CDR3 sequences, less than 35% of which appear only once. Sequencing was performed on sorted CD4+, CD8+, or CD8+CD57+ T cells (not recorded which) from PBMCs. These TCRs come from a human donor with aplastic anemia.

Only a few counts were recorded for this clonotype. The V and J genes are TRBV5-6 and TRBJ1-2; no reliable D call. CDR1 and CDR2 (germline): SGHDT, YYEEEE. The CDR3 consists of 14 residues. V lost 3 bases and J lost 1, with 10 bases in between. The CDR3 region has the DNA TGTGCCAGCAGCTCGTGGTCGATTAACTATGGCTACACCTTC. This gives the protein CASSSWSINYGYTF.

This clonotype was found many times. This chain joins TRBV6-5 and TRBJ2-7, with 9 bases fitting TRBD1. The germline V gene encodes CDR1 MNHEY and CDR2 SVGAGI. With 2 bases clipped from V and 6 bases from J, the junction kept 2 bases outside the gene matches. CDR3 length: 13 residues. CDR3 nucleotide sequence: TGTGCCAGCAGTTACGGACAGGGGCGCGAGCAGTACTTC. It specifies CASSYGQGREQYF.

This clonotype was recorded a few times. V and J are TRBV14 and TRBJ2-7; 10 bases map to TRBD2. The V segment lost 3 bases and the J segment 3 bases; nucleotides outside the gene matches: 17. This CDR3 contains 19 residues. The V gene's germline CDR1 is SGHDN and CDR2 FVKESK. In DNA, the CDR3 is TGTGCCAGCAGCCATAATCCCCTAAGCCTAGCGGGAGCGAACTACGAGCAGTACTTC. Residues: CASSHNPLSLAGANYEQYF.

This clonotype came up many times. The chain's CDR3 is CATNRDRGFTDTQYF. CDR3 in DNA: TGTGCCACCAACCGGGACAGAGGTTTCACAGATACGCAGTATTTT. J is TRBJ2-3 and V is TRBV15, with 7 nucleotides matching TRBD1. CDR1 is LNHNV, CDR2 YYDKDF, per germline (reference sequence). The V gene end was trimmed by 7 bases and the J gene end by 2 bases; junction bases not matched to a gene: 9. This CDR3 is 15 amino acids long.

This clonotype was seen more than once but under ten times. The chain employs TRBV7-8 and TRBJ2-3, with 8 bases that match TRBD2. In germline, CDR1 is SGHVS, CDR2 FQNEAQ. The J segment lost 6 bases and the V segment lost 3 bases, leaving 8 bases of the junction unmatched. This CDR3 has 15 amino acids. The CDR3 nucleotides read TGTGCCAGCAGCTTCAAAGCGGGGGTGAGGGATACGCAGTATTTT. Protein product: CASSFKAGVRDTQYF.